This TCR beta chain derives from a study of cytomegalovirus exposure and HLA in healthy donors. As for this clone: Its antigen is as yet unknown.

60 Vbeta and 13 Jbeta primers were used in PCR. The table came from immunoSEQ multiplex PCR; TCRdb's copy has only in-frame clones and leaves some out. In the table there are about 90,000 clones, around 69% of which are singletons. Study outcomes and limitations: When analyzed later, a missense DCLRE1C variant was found to be linked to TCR beta V- and J-gene trimming.

The origin of this receptor is a man aged 25-45 years in good health and CMV-seronegative. The material sequenced was PBMCs.

This chain's CDR3 is CASRFWDRADYEQYF. Here the CDR3 DNA reads TGTGCAAGTCGCTTTTGGGACAGGGCTGACTACGAGCAGTACTTC. This chain uses TRBV12-2 with TRBJ2-7; the table gives TRBD1 as D, unverified against the DNA. TRBV12-2 is assigned pseudogene status. This CDR3 contains 15 residues.